This T cell receptor beta chain was documented in a study of T-cell memory formation after mild COVID-19. Study-wide background: TCR clusters were largely donor specific. Overall study results and limits: Some clones that responded were present in memory (sampled pre-infection), which suggests cross-reactive memory joined. Balance between CD4 and CD8 was seen in clones contracting day 15 to 85, and a CD4+ lean was seen in later expanders.

TCRdb itself ran the 5' RACE reads through MiXCR, one entry per CDR3 protein. Seen here are about 430,000 distinct CDR3 sequences, 20% to 25% observed once, and the top ten hold 7% to 9.5%. V was clipped by 4 bases and J by 3 bases; unmatched bases: 6. This CDR3 contains 14 residues. Germline V gene sequence: CDR1 SGDLS, CDR2 YYNGEE. This clonotype came up a few times. The antigen is unknown. The specimen was PBMCs or a T cell subset sorted from them (not recorded which). The source of this sequence is an adult woman who had mild COVID-19 (a few samples of this study predate the infection). Cell type and time point are not known. This chain joins TRBV9 and TRBJ2-5; 7 bases align to TRBD2. CDR3 amino acids: CASSPLGGEETQYF. The CDR3 DNA follows: TGTGCCAGCAGCCCATTGGGGGGGGAAGAGACCCAGTACTTC. Looking up the rest from reference TRBV9 and TRBJ2-5 gives the full variable domain: DSGVTQTPKHLITATGQRVTLRCSPRSGDLSVYWYQQSLDQGLQFLIQYYNGEERAKGNILERFSAQQFPDLHSELNLSSLELGDSALYFCASSPLGGEETQYFGPGTRLLVL.